This T cell receptor (beta chain) was identified in a study of Graves' ophthalmopathy and Graves' hyperthyroidism. This clonotype has a single count. This may be a read error: a much more frequent sequence differs by one nucleotide. The CDR3 has 17 residues. V was cut by 6 bases and J by 7 bases, with 27 bases left in between. The germline V gene encodes CDR1 MGHDK and CDR2 SYGVNS. CDR3 regions of TCR beta were amplified from RNA transcripts. HTBI primers were employed in first-round RT-PCR, then a second-round multiplex PCR followed. In TCRdb, the multiplex PCR reads were re-called with MiXCR into one record per CDR3 protein. The table has roughly 1.1 million distinct CDR3 sequences, about 36% seen once; the top ten hold 11%. Recruitment covered hyperthyroidism patients aged 18 to 65 whose new diagnosis was of under 2 months' duration. Additional autoimmune diseases, uncontrolled infections, pregnancy or lactation disqualified patients.

The chain links TRBV25-1 to TRBJ2-5, with D possibly being TRBD2 (5 bases). The sequence was obtained from an adult man with Graves' hyperthyroidism. Sequencing was carried out using peripheral blood or thyroid tissue (not recorded which). The DNA of the CDR3 is TGTGCCAGCAGCCAAGGACTTGCCACGAAGGCCGAAGGGACCCAGTACTTC. It codes for CASSQGLATKAEGTQYF.